This T cell receptor (beta chain) was captured by sequencing in a study of blood T cell repertoires in COVID-19 (dated by TCRdb to about 2020). About the study as a whole: Collaborator samples came from the United States, Italy and Spain and covered acute and convalescent phases of COVID-19. The material from the prospective study consisted of cDNA or gDNA derived from T cells, B-cell-depleted T cells, or PBMCs. Subjects who had been exposed to COVID-19, were actively infected with it, or had recovered from it provided the deeply sampled blood TCRbeta repertoires that made up the dataset. The repertoires were released in a freely available public database meant as a resource for research on the immune response to SARS-CoV-2. Samples came from the ongoing ImmuneRACE study (first 160 participants) plus 1,254 subjects from 6 global collaborators. A de-identified subject ID, COVID-19 status, age in years and sex were almost always included in the sample metadata. HLA class I and class II types, where available, came from metadata supplied by the sample provider rather than from assay-based typing.

Study-wide conclusions, independent of this receptor: Clinical and demographic metadata were provided uncurated, with the amount varying by source and participant.

This clone was seen just once. Its antigen remains undetermined. There are no base qualities to consult, and no much larger clone falls within one base. Each collaborating institution followed its own protocols to collect whole blood in K2EDTA tubes. For TCRbeta analysis, collaborators shipped samples as frozen whole blood, isolated PBMCs, or DNA extracted from either of those sample types. The immunoSEQ Assay, a bias-controlled multiplex PCR, was used to amplify TCRbeta CDR3 regions from genomic DNA. For the original study's pipeline: The number of nucleated cells in each sample was estimated by amplification of reference gene primers within the assay. To quantify the absolute abundance of each unique TCRbeta CDR3 rearrangement, sequence reads were collapsed and filtered. Productive Simpson clonality was computed per sample as the square root of Simpson's diversity index over productive rearrangements. TCRdb re-hosts the immuneACCESS table, in-frame sequences only. Its copies lack some clones; in the studies checked, an unresolved V gene accounts for under half of them, and the cause for the rest is not known. Clone size and the V and J calls come from that table; the DNA yielded D and trimming. The sample table contains roughly 73,000 clones; only one count was recorded for roughly 76% of them. The ten largest account for 20% to 25% of the sample.

V is reduced by 1 base and J by 1 base, leaving a spacing of 8 bases between them. Its CDR3 holds 13 amino acids, cysteine through phenylalanine. Only the CDR3 DNA stays, 39 bases, in frame from base 1. In the germline V gene, CDR1 corresponds to SQVTM and CDR2 to ANQGSEA. Material for sequencing was peripheral blood. Recombination joined TRBV29-1 with TRBJ2-7; confidence is insufficient to name the D gene. The receptor was isolated from a woman in her 70s with acute or convalescent COVID-19. Here the CDR3 is given as CSVEVGRSYEQYF. In nucleotide form, the sequence is TGCAGCGTTGAAGTGGGCAGGTCCTACGAGCAGTACTTC.